These 20 T cell receptor beta chains were all obtained from the same sample, sequenced in a study of Tregs in tolerant kidney transplant recipients. Recipients received nonmyeloablative bone marrow transplants from related graft donors, with transient mixed chimerism. Assay used: immunoSEQ multiplex PCR; TCRdb lists only in-frame clones, some missing. This sample lists about 14,000 clones; its ten largest clones have approximately 25%. Specimen: CD8+ T cells from blood (PBMCs), collected 6 months after the transplant. The receptor source for this set is a human patient who received a combined kidney and bone marrow transplant. Part of the T cell pool may stem from the graft donor.

The CDR3 reads CASSIVHTGTGGVEQFF. The part of the CDR3 DNA that was read is TGTGCCAGTAGTATAGTTCACACCGGGACAGGGGGCGTTGAG. This chain links TRBV19 with TRBJ2-1, with 12 bases that match TRBD1. The sequence runs out 3 residues before the end of the CDR3; the remainder is reconstructed from the germline J gene. The CDR3 totals 17 residues. Germline CDR1 reads LNHDA; CDR2 reads SQIVND (reference sequence). After removal of 1 base from V and 9 bases from J, the junction contained 10 bases not matched to a gene.

A remark on this clone: The observed sequence ends 3 residues before the CDR3 terminus, with the missing tail filled in from the germline J gene. The chain recombines TRBV19 with TRBJ2-5; 16 nucleotides match TRBD2. Germline trimming cut 7 bases from V and 2 bases from J; bases unmatched to any gene: 7. Germline V gene sequence: CDR1 LNHDA, CDR2 SQIVND (reference sequence). This CDR3 spans 17 amino acids. The CDR3 bases that were read are TGTGCCAGTAACCCGGGACTAGCGGGAGGGCCTCAAGAGACC. It codes for CASNPGLAGGPQET. The entire CDR3 reads CASNPGLAGGPQETQYF.

As concerns this clone: The read halts 3 residues ahead of the CDR3 end, with the missing end drawn from the germline J gene. The chain links TRBV7-6 to TRBJ2-7, with 8 bases identical to TRBD1. CDR1 and CDR2 from the germline V gene are SGHVS and FNYEAQ. The CDR3 extends over 16 amino acids. The V segment lost 1 base and the J segment 6 bases; nucleotides outside the gene matches: 11. The covered CDR3 bases are TGTGCCAGCAGCTTAGGAGGAGGACAGGGACCCCTCGAG. As protein: CASSLGGGQGPLE. Given in full, the CDR3 is CASSLGGGQGPLEQYF.

Concerning this clone itself: The read stops 3 residues short of the end of the CDR3; the missing end is completed from the germline J gene. The chain uses TRBV7-8 and TRBJ2-1; 7 bases match TRBD2. Trimming cost V 5 bases and J 2 bases; bases outside gene matches: 6. Germline V lookup: CDR1 SGHVS, CDR2 FQNEAQ. The CDR3 spans 15 residues. Partial CDR3 DNA: TGTGCCAGCAGCGCAAGCGGGATGGCCTACAATGAG. Amino acid sequence: CASSASGMAYNE. The CDR3 in full is CASSASGMAYNEQFF.

Notes on this clone: Sequencing ends 3 residues short of the CDR3 end; the germline J gene provides the rest. The chain joins TRBV27 to TRBJ1-2; a weak D match, TRBD1 (6 bases). V was clipped by 1 base and J by 4 bases, with 16 bases between them. Germline lookup yields CDR1 MNHEY and CDR2 SMNVEV (reference sequence). The CDR3 totals 16 residues. The DNA read from the CDR3 is TGTGCCAGCAGTTTATGGGGGGGGGCCCTACCCTATGGC. It is translated as CASSLWGGALPYG. From start to end, the CDR3 is CASSLWGGALPYGYTF.

In the case of this clone: Coverage ceases 3 residues before the CDR3 finishes, and the germline J gene fills in the end. The rearrangement uses TRBV5-1 and TRBJ2-1; weak D call: TRBD2 (6 bases). The CDR3 extends over 12 amino acids. Trimming cost V 2 bases and J 9 bases, with 9 bases left between them. The germline V gene has CDR1 SGHRS and CDR2 YFSETQ. The part of the CDR3 DNA that was read is TGCGCCAGCAGCTTCGGGGGTAGTGAG. Protein product: CASSFGGSE. The entire CDR3 sequence reads CASSFGGSEQFF.

CDR3 bases read: TGCGCCAGCAGTGAGCCCCCCTCACGCCCGGGCGAG. Translating gives CASSEPPSRPGE. In full, the CDR3 reads CASSEPPSRPGEQYF. The chain joins TRBV10-1 to TRBJ2-7; D remains unclear. The read falls 3 residues short of the CDR3 end, and the missing part is taken from the germline J gene. The CDR3 has 15 residues. The V end was cut by 2 bases, the J end by 6 bases, with 17 bases between. CDR1 WNHNN and CDR2 SYGVQD come from the germline V gene (reference sequence).

In regard to this clone: The CDR3 end falls 3 residues outside the read, so it is completed with the germline J gene. This chain links TRBV19 with TRBJ2-1; the D gene is possibly TRBD2 (5 bases). Trimming stripped 3 bases from V and 8 bases from J, with 8 bases between. Germline V lookup: CDR1 LNHDA, CDR2 SQIVND (reference sequence). There are 12 residues in the CDR3. This CDR3 is CASSIGVYEQFF. The covered CDR3 bases are TGTGCCAGTAGTATCGGGGTCTATGAG.

Comments on this clone: The observed sequence ends 3 residues before the CDR3 terminus, with the missing tail filled in from the germline J gene. V and J are TRBV6-2 or TRBV6-3 and TRBJ2-1; D perhaps matches TRBD2 (6 bases). This CDR3 spans 17 amino acids. The ends were cut back, 4 bases at V and 0 bases at J, with 16 bases in the middle. The germline V gene has CDR1 MNHEY and CDR2 SVGEGT. Incomplete CDR3 DNA: TGTGCCAGCAGTTGCTCGAGGGGAGGCAGCTCCTACAATGAG. This sequence encodes CASSCSRGGSSYNE. The entire CDR3 protein reads CASSCSRGGSSYNEQFF.

CDR3 DNA (partial): TGCAGCGTTCGAGGACAGGGGGCTCTCTACGAG. It is translated as CSVRGQGALYE. The CDR3 as a whole reads CSVRGQGALYEQYF. The V gene is TRBV29-1, the J gene TRBJ2-7; TRBD1 matches at 11 bases. Coverage ceases 3 residues before the CDR3 finishes, and the germline J gene fills in the end. Germline V gene data show CDR1 as SQVTM and CDR2 as ANQGSEA. The CDR3 runs to 14 residues. The junction had 6 bases not matched to a gene; V was cut back by 5 bases and J by 3 bases.

In the case of this clone: The missing CDR3 end, 3 residues past where the read stops, is filled in from the germline J gene. The chain recombines TRBV6-1 with TRBJ2-3; 9 bases line up with TRBD2. CDR3 length: 15 residues. With 0 bases clipped from V and 4 bases from J, the junction kept 2 bases outside the gene matches. The V gene's germline CDR1 is MNHNS and CDR2 SASEGT. Partial CDR3 DNA: TGTGCCAGCAGTGAAGCTAGCGGGAGCCCAGATACG. Translated: CASSEASGSPDT. Given in full, the CDR3 is CASSEASGSPDTQYF.

Regarding this clone: The read halts 3 residues ahead of the CDR3 end, with the missing end drawn from the germline J gene. J is TRBJ1-1 and V is TRBV7-9; D remains ambiguous. In germline, CDR1 is SEHNR, CDR2 FQNEAQ (reference sequence). The CDR3 length is 12 residues. The CDR3 here is CASSLEARGAFF. The covered CDR3 bases are TGTGCCAGCAGCTTGGAGGCCCGGGGA.

A remark on this clone: From the germline J gene comes the end of the CDR3, since the read stops 3 residues before it. The V and J genes are TRBV11-2 and TRBJ2-5; 13 bases are a match to TRBD2. The CDR3 totals 15 residues. Germline-derived CDR1 and CDR2 are SGHAT and FQNNGV. V lost 5 bases and J lost 3; bases outside the gene matches: 3. The CDR3 bases that were read are TGTGCCAGCAGCCTGGGACTAGCGGGGAAAGAGACC. Translated: CASSLGLAGKET. The entire CDR3 reads CASSLGLAGKETQYF. The whole variable domain, filled in from reference TRBV11-2 and TRBJ2-5, reads EAGVAQSPRYKIIEKRQSVAFWCNPISGHATLYWYQQILGQGPKLLIQFQNNGVVDDSQLPKDRFSAERLKGVDSTLKIQPAKLEDSAVYLCASSLGLAGKETQYFGPGTRLLVL.

As for this clone: The CDR3 end is not reached by the read, which stops 3 residues before it; the germline J gene fills it in. The V call is TRBV5-5, the J call TRBJ2-1; D not certain. The germline CDR1 and CDR2 sequences are SGHKS and YYEKEE (reference sequence). With 2 bases removed from V and 9 bases from J, the gap between germline ends came to 9 bases. The length of the CDR3 is 12 residues. The sequenced part of the CDR3 DNA is TGTGCCAGCAGCTTAGATGGGCGTGAG. This gives the protein CASSLDGRE. The whole CDR3 reads CASSLDGREQFF.

About this clone itself: The CDR3 extends 3 residues past the end of the read, so its final part is completed from the germline J gene. This chain connects TRBV5-4 to TRBJ1-5; D may be TRBD1 (5 bases). Germline V lookup: CDR1 SGHNT, CDR2 YYREEE (reference sequence). Between the trimmed V and J ends, which lost 0 bases and 6 bases, there was a span of 13 bases. The CDR3 consists of 15 residues. The DNA read from the CDR3 is TGTGCCAGCAGCTTGGTTGAGGGGAGAGGTCAGCCC. Protein: CASSLVEGRGQP. The full CDR3 sequence reads CASSLVEGRGQPQHF.

The covered CDR3 bases are TGTGCCATCAGTGATTCGGGACAGGGGACCTACGAG. Encoded protein: CAISDSGQGTYE. The complete CDR3 protein is CAISDSGQGTYEQYF. The V and J genes are TRBV10-3 and TRBJ2-7, with 10 bases that match TRBD1. The read is 3 residues too short to cover the CDR3 end, so that end is filled in from the germline J gene. J gave up 2 bases and V 3 bases, and 4 bases lay outside the gene matches. Germline loops: CDR1 ENHRY, CDR2 SYGVKD. This CDR3 comprises 15 residues.

A note on this clone: The CDR3 is cut off 3 residues early in the read; its end comes from the germline J gene. The chain links TRBV5-4 to TRBJ2-7; D gene ambiguous. Trimming cost V 4 bases and J 6 bases, with 14 bases left between them. The CDR3 is 13 residues long. Germline V gives CDR1 SGHNT, CDR2 YYREEE (reference sequence). The DNA read from the CDR3 is TGTGCCAGCAGCGTAGCCCAATTACCCGAG. Translated: CASSVAQLPE. The complete CDR3 protein is CASSVAQLPEQYF.

Turning to this clone: From the germline J gene comes the end of the CDR3, since the read stops 3 residues before it. The rearrangement uses TRBV4-1 and TRBJ2-3; 10 bases map to TRBD2. The CDR3 length is 17 residues. Unmatched junction bases numbered 3, after V lost 0 bases and J lost 0 bases. Germline loops: CDR1 MGHRA, CDR2 YSYEKL. The CDR3 sequence is CASSQELAGGSTDTQYF. The CDR3 DNA, read in part, is TGCGCCAGCAGCCAAGAATTAGCGGGGGGCAGCACAGATACG.

About this clone: Coverage ceases 3 residues before the CDR3 finishes, and the germline J gene fills in the end. The genes are TRBV30 and TRBJ2-1; 11 bases match TRBD2. The germline CDR1 and CDR2 sequences are GTSNPN and SVGIG (reference sequence). The trim removed 4 bases at V and 9 bases at J, leaving 8 bases unmatched. The length of the CDR3 is 14 residues. CDR3 bases read: TGTGCCTGGACCCCTAGCGGGAGGTATACTGAG. Protein: CAWTPSGRYTE. The full CDR3 reads CAWTPSGRYTEQFF.

As for this clone: The CDR3 goes on 3 residues after the read ends, and that part is filled in from the germline J gene. This chain connects TRBV12-3 or TRBV12-4 to TRBJ2-3; D call uncertain. V was cut by 1 base and J by 5 bases, with 4 bases left in between. The CDR3 is 12 amino acids. The sequenced part of the CDR3 DNA is TGTGCCAGCAGTTTAGAGGGAGATACG. Translation: CASSLEGDT. From start to end, the CDR3 is CASSLEGDTQYF.